This TCR beta chain stems from a study of spatial heterogeneity in lung cancer (dated by TCRdb to about 2019). Regarding the study in general: Beta-chain transcripts were consistently detected in greater numbers than alpha-chain transcripts, which likely reflected higher beta-chain transcript abundance. Nonsynonymous mutation counts, determined by whole-exome sequencing of tumor tissue, were related to features of the TCR repertoire. In non-small cell lung cancer, the study made a quantitative comparison of TCR alpha and beta repertoires among multiple tumor regions, matched nontumor lung and blood. In the raw uncorrected reads, each unique combination of TCR and UMI appeared more than ten times on average. Both alpha and beta chains were TCR-sequenced in samples taken at surgery, namely 220 tumor regions, approximately 63 matched nontumor lung samples and 45 to 60 PBMC samples. The paper's findings and limits, for the study overall: Confirming at a functional level the hypothesis that regional TCRs recognize regional mutations was considered to require additional single-cell paired TCR alpha and beta sequencing. Ubiquitous expanded tumor TCRs showed up in blood more often at tumor resection than at routine follow-up.

The CDR1 and CDR2 encoded by the germline V gene are SGHRS and YFSETQ. The CDR3 runs 13 residues from the cysteine to the phenylalanine. CDR3 DNA only is kept here, 39 bases in frame from base 1. V is shortened by 0 bases, J by 4 bases, and the region joining them spans 8 bases. This clonotype has ten or more counts. Which antigen it targets is not known. Within one base of it there is no much larger clone, and no base qualities were kept. Interpreted using the paper, the time point label stands for: sample taken at primary tumor resection. Donors were some 70 patients with early-stage, untreated non-small cell lung cancer from the lung TRACERx cohort. Whole RNA extracted from tumor and nontumor lung tissue, or from cryopreserved PBMC samples, was used for TCR sequencing without cell sorting. A patient was chosen for TCR sequencing only when enough RNA was available from at least two tumor regions.

Library method: 5' RACE. The instrument given in TCRdb is NextSeq 500. The TCR library protocol attached a unique molecular identifier to each TCR cDNA molecule to allow correction of PCR and sequencing errors. The original methods were these. TCR identification, UMI-based error correction and CDR3 extraction were all carried out with Decombinator tools. TCRs above a frequency of 2 per 1,000, corresponding to the top 1% of the tumor frequency distribution, were defined as expanded. Renyi diversity was computed with the R vegan package after each repertoire had been subsampled 100 times to 5,000 TCRs. To build CDR3 similarity networks, amino acid triplet string-kernel similarity was used, and CDR3s were connected when their pairwise similarity was above 0.82. Through fastp at Q25 and MiXCR, TCRdb rebuilt clones from the public reads, retaining in-frame beta chains. One record per CDR3 amino acid sequence lists the most common genes and DNA. For this entry, the V and J calls and clone size follow TCRdb and not the study's own pipeline. The sample has under 30,000 distinct CDR3 sequences on record, about 3.3% of them singletons. Of the sample, around 30% is held by the ten largest clones.

Recombination joined TRBV5-1 with TRBJ2-7; 5 matching bases give a weak D call of TRBD1. The specimen comprised PBMCs, sampled at surgery. This receptor was taken from a female donor with early-stage non-small cell lung cancer. CDR3 loop: CASSLGQQYEQYF. Here is the DNA: TGCGCCAGCAGCTTGGGACAGCAATACGAGCAGTACTTC. The CDR3, completed at both ends by the reference TRBV5-1 and TRBJ2-7 genes, gives the full variable domain KAGVTQTPRYLIKTRGQQVTLSCSPISGHRSVSWYQQTPGQGLQFLFEYFSETQRNKGNFPGRFSGRQFSNSRSEMNVSTLELGDSALYLCASSLGQQYEQYFGPGTRLTVT.